This T cell receptor (beta chain) was recovered during a study of tumor-infiltrating lymphocytes in primary liver carcinoma (dated by TCRdb to 2015 to 2018). Background for the entire study: The five patients, three men and two women aged 30 to 69 years, had hepatocellular carcinoma (four) or combined HCC and intrahepatic cholangiocarcinoma (one). The five patients had tumors of stage T1-T3 N0M0, with maximum diameters ranging from 4.2 to 10 cm. TCRbeta repertoire sequencing, expression microarrays and whole-exome sequencing were combined in the study across five regions of each liver tumor, with adjacent normal tissue and blood also included. A total of roughly 35 specimens from 5 patients went through TCRbeta repertoire sequencing, namely 25 tumor regions, 5 adjacent noncancerous liver tissues and 5 peripheral blood samples. Repertoires from technical replicates were highly reproducible, with mean shared-clone rates roughly 0.89 and correlation coefficients above 0.98. The roughly 25 tumor region samples were profiled with Agilent mRNA microarrays so that TCRbeta repertoire diversity could be related to the local molecular phenotype. Each sample produced about 3.5 to 7.13 million productive TCRbeta reads, and read depth showed no significant difference between tissue types. Overall study results and their limits: With just 4 or 5 patients in the study, the authors point out that the findings should be validated in a larger study. The top 250 clones made up a significantly larger repertoire fraction in tumors than in blood (p = 0.039). Repertoire overlap was found to be higher between tumor regions (mean roughly 36%) than between tumor-adjacent (about 17%) or tumor-blood (around 15%) pairs, consistent with antigen-driven expansion. Comparison of CD4+ and CD8+ T cell repertoires was precluded by the use of bulk unsorted samples. Because sequencing covered only the TCR beta chain and unpaired alpha chains were not captured, true repertoire diversity is likely underestimated. Only roughly 7-25% of top clones appeared in all five regions of a tumor, which suggests that tumor-infiltrating T cells are spatially heterogeneous.

Starting from approximately 460 ng total RNA, TCRbeta-specific cDNA was produced by reverse transcription with a constant-region primer and ProtoScript II reverse transcriptase. Three nested multiplex PCR rounds, following a slightly modified ARM-PCR procedure, were used to build the TCRbeta libraries. Multiplex TRBV1-TRBV30 forward primers and a Cbeta reverse primer were used in the first two PCR rounds, each of which was run for approximately 10 cycles. Sample barcodes and Illumina adapters were attached in a final 25-cycle PCR using Deep VentR polymerase. Before sequencing, amplicons of 200-500 bp were purified from gel using a QIAquick gel extraction kit. An Illumina HiSeq 2500 was used to sequence the TCRbeta amplicons with 250-bp paired-end reads. The paper's processing steps were these. Reads were quality-trimmed with Trimmomatic v0.33, and paired reads were merged with FLASH v1.2.11 to recover full CDR3 sequences. MiGEC v1.2.1b assigned V, D and J germline segments to the rearranged TCRbeta sequences. Clonotype statistics, along with Shannon-Wiener diversity indices, were calculated using VDJtools v1.0.0. Except for diversity analysis, only the 250 most abundant clonotypes of each sample were used in subsequent analyses to reduce sampling bias. TCRdb trimmed public reads at Q25 via fastp, called clones via MiXCR and kept in-frame beta chains. Each CDR3 protein gets just one entry, which takes the most common genes and DNA from the rows behind it. For this entry, the V and J calls and clone size follow TCRdb and not the study's own pipeline. The sample profile shows more than 95,000 distinct CDR3 sequences; 60% to 80% of them were found once. The leading ten clones occupy 8% to 9% of the sample.

Without any cell sorting, total RNA and DNA were co-extracted from around 18-30 mg of bulk tissue using the AllPrep DNA/RNA mini kit. Surgical resection was performed in China between late 2015 and 2016 on a few patients with histopathologically diagnosed primary liver carcinoma. At the time of sampling, the patients were treatment-naive and had chronic HBV infection. Each tumor was sampled at five spatially separated regions: the tumor centre plus the superior, inferior, left-lateral and right-lateral poles. More than 85% viable tumor cells were found by histology in every tumor sample. Each fresh piece of tumor and adjacent tissue was cut in two, with one half stored in RNAlater at -80 degrees C and the other half sent for histology. The germline V gene gives CDR1 as SGHTA and CDR2 as FQGTGA. The CDR3 contains 15 residues, cysteine and phenylalanine counted. Only the CDR3 DNA stays, 45 bases, in frame from base 1. V is cut back by 5 bases and J by 2 bases, with 5 bases in the junction unmatched.

Concerning this clonotype itself: The antigen this receptor binds is unknown. Base quality data are lacking; no much larger clone is found one base away.

The sequence came from a woman between 55 and 75 years old with primary liver carcinoma and hepatitis B virus infection. The sample consisted of liver tumor tissue from sampling region 3. What the cell subset or site label conveys for this sample: tumor region T3, left-lateral pole. The chain links TRBV7-3 with TRBJ2-1; 8 junctional bases match TRBD2. The nucleotides are TGTGCCAGCAGCGCCCTTAGCGGGGCCTACAATGAGCAGTTCTTC. It codes for CASSALSGAYNEQFF.